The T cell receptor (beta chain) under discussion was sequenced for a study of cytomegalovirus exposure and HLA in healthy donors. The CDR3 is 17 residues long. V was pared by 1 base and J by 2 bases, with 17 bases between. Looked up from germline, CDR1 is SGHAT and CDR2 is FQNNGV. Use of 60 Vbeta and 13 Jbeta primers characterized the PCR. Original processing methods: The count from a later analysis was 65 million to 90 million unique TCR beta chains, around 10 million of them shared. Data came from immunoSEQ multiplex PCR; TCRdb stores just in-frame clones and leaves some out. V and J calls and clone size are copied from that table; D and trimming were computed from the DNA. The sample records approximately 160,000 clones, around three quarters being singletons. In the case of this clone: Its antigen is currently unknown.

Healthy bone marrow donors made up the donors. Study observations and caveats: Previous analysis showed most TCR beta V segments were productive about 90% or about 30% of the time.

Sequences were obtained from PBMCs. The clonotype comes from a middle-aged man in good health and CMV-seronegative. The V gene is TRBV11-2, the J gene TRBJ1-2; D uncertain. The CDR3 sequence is CASSLGLAGGLNYGYTF. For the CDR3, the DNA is TGTGCCAGCAGCTTAGGTCTGGCGGGAGGGTTGAACTATGGCTACACCTTC.